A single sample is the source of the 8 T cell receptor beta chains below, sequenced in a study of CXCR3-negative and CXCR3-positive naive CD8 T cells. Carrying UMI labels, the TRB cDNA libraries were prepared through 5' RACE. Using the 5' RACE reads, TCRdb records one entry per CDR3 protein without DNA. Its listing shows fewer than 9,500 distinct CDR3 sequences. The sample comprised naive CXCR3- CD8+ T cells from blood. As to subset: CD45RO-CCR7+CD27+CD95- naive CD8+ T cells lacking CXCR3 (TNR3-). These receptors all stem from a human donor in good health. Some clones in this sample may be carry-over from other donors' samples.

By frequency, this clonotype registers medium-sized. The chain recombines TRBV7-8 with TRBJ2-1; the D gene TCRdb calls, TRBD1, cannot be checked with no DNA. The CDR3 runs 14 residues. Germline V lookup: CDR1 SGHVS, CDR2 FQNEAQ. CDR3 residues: CAGGDPGFDNEQFF. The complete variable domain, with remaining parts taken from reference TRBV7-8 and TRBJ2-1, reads GAGVSQSPRYKVAKRGQDVALRCDPISGHVSLFWYQQALGQGPEFLTYFQNEAQLDKSGLPSDRFFAERPEGSVSTLKIQRTQQEDSAVYLCAGGDPGFDNEQFFGPGTRLTVL.

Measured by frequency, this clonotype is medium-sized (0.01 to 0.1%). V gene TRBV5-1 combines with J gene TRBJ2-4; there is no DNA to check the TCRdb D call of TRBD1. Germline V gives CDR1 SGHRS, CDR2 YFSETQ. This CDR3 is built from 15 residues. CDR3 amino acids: CASSSRQGIENIQYF.

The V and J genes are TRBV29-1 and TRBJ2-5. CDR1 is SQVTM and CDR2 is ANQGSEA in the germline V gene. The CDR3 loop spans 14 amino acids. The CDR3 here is CSVEDLQGIETQYF.

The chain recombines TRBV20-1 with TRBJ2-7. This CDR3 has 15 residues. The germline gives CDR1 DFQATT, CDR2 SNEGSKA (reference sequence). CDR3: CSARGGFSETYEQYF.

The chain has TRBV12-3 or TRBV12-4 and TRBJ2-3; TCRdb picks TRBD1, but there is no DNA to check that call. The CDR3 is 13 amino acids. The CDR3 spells CASSLGRTDTQYF.

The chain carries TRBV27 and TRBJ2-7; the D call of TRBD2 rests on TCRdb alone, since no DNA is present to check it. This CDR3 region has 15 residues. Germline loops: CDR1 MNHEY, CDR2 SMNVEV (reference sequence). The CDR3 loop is CASSSLAGERYEQYF.

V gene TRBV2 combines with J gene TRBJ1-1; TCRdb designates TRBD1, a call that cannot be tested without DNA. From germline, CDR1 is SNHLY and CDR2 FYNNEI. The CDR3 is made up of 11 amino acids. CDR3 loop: CAGQENTEAFF.

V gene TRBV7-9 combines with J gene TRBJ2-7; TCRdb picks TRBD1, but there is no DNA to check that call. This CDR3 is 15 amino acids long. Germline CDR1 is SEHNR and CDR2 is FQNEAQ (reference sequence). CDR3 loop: CAGSGGRVGNYEQYF.